This T cell receptor (beta chain) emerged from a study of blood T cell repertoires in COVID-19. Study details: The United States, Italy and Spain supplied acute and convalescent COVID-19 samples. The cDNA or gDNA used as material had been derived from T cells, B-cell-depleted T cells, or PBMCs.

In the authors' methods: For nucleated cells, counts were estimated from reference gene primer amplification. Assay: immunoSEQ multiplex PCR; the TCRdb copy retains only in-frame clones and omits some. That table supplies the V and J calls and clone size; D and trimming were determined from the DNA. The sample contains about 250,000 clones, around nine tenths of which appear only once. The CDR3 has 16 residues. V lost 6 bases and J lost 1, with 16 bases in between. In germline, CDR1 is MNHNY, CDR2 SVGAGI (reference sequence). The sequenced sample was peripheral blood. This sequence originates from a woman between 55 and 75 years old who had recovered from COVID-19. The chain is built from TRBV6-6 and TRBJ1-5, with TRBD1 as a possible D gene (6 bases). CDR3: CASSTARQGSNQPQHF. CDR3 DNA sequence: TGTGCCAGCAGCACAGCCCGGCAGGGGAGCAATCAGCCCCAGCATTTT.